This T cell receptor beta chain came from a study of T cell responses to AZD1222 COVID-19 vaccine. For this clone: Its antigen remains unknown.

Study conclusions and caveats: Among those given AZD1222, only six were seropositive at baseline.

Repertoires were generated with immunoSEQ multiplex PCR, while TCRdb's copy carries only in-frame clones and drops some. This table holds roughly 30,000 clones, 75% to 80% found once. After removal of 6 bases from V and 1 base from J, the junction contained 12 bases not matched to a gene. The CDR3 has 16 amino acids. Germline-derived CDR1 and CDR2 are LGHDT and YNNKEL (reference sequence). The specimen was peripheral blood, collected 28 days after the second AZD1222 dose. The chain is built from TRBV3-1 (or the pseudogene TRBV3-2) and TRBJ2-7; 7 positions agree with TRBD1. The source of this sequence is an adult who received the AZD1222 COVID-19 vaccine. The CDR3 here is CASSGLRQGRSYEQYF. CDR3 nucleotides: TGTGCCAGCAGTGGATTGCGACAGGGTAGATCCTACGAGCAGTACTTC.